The 26 T cell receptor beta chains reported below all come from one sample, sequenced in a study of blood T cell repertoires in COVID-19. Assay: immunoSEQ multiplex PCR; the TCRdb copy retains only in-frame clones and omits some. The data contain about 400,000 clones, nearly 90% of them seen just once; the ten biggest clones take up more than 2%. Specimen: PBMCs or T cells enriched from blood (not recorded which). The receptors were sampled from a woman aged 40 to 55 with acute COVID-19.

The rearrangement links TRBV7-9 to TRBJ1-4; possible D gene TRBD1, 6 bases. Trimming left V 8 bases short and J 7 bases short, with 23 bases between. The CDR3 contains 16 residues. Germline V lookup: CDR1 SEHNR, CDR2 FQNEAQ (reference sequence). This CDR3 is CASSVGWGREGEKLFF. The CDR3 coding sequence is TGTGCCAGCTCGGTCGGTTGGGGGCGCGAGGGTGAAAAACTGTTTTTT.

The chain links TRBV7-9 to TRBJ2-2; D is perhaps TRBD1 (7 bases). This CDR3 region has 16 residues. Looked up from germline, CDR1 is SEHNR and CDR2 is FQNEAQ (reference sequence). V was cut by 3 bases and J by 5 bases, with 16 bases left in between. CDR3 nucleotides: TGTGCCAGCAGCTTTCGCGGGACAGTTCGAACCGGGGAGCTGTTTTTT. This translates into CASSFRGTVRTGELFF.

This clone was detected only a few times. The chain combines TRBV5-1 with TRBJ2-1; the match to TRBD2 covers 7 bases. The CDR3 is 14 amino acids. V trimming: 7 bases; J trimming: 0 bases; junction bases outside the gene matches: 4. Per the germline V gene, CDR1 is SGHRS and CDR2 is YFSETQ. In DNA form, the CDR3 reads TGCGCCAGCGTTAGGGACTACTCCTACAATGAGCAGTTCTTC. Its protein is CASVRDYSYNEQFF.

V gene TRBV5-1 combines with J gene TRBJ2-7; 9 positions match TRBD1. J gave up 1 base and V 3 bases, and 5 bases lay outside the gene matches. Germline V gene data show CDR1 as SGHRS and CDR2 as YFSETQ. The CDR3 is 15 amino acids. CDR3 residues: CASSYRGLGSYEQYF. DNA of the CDR3: TGCGCCAGCAGCTACAGGGGGCTTGGGTCCTACGAGCAGTACTTC.

This clone was seen a few times. This chain links TRBV11-2 with TRBJ1-6; 8 bases are a match to TRBD1. Germline V gene sequence: CDR1 SGHAT, CDR2 FQNNGV. Unmatched junction bases numbered 10, after V lost 3 bases and J lost 9 bases. The CDR3 has 16 amino acids. This CDR3 is CASSLRNPGGGSPLHF. CDR3 bases: TGTGCCAGCAGCTTGAGAAACCCAGGGGGCGGTTCACCCCTCCACTTT.

The chain combines TRBV7-9 with TRBJ2-3; 10 bases are a match to TRBD2. The CDR3 contains 16 residues. With V trimmed by 3 bases and J by 2 bases, 5 bases remained unmatched. The germline CDR1 and CDR2 sequences are SEHNR and FQNEAQ (reference sequence). The CDR3, as DNA: TGTGCCAGCAGCTTGGCGACTAGCGGGCCCACAGATACGCAGTATTTT. Translating it yields CASSLATSGPTDTQYF.

This chain joins TRBV11-2 and TRBJ2-7, with D hard to call. Per germline, CDR1 SGHAT and CDR2 FQNNGV. Trimming removed 1 base from V and 0 bases from J, with 16 bases in between. The CDR3 has 17 residues. CDR3 sequence reads: CASSLGGSIPSSYEQYF. As DNA, the CDR3 is TGTGCCAGCAGCTTAGGCGGCAGCATCCCCTCCTCCTACGAGCAGTACTTC.

This chain uses TRBV7-9 with TRBJ1-1; D not certain. The CDR3 has 14 amino acids. Trimming removed 6 bases at V and 0 bases at J, with 11 bases between. Germline V lookup: CDR1 SEHNR, CDR2 FQNEAQ (reference sequence). DNA of the CDR3: TGTGCCAGCAGAAAAGAGGGAATGAACACTGAAGCTTTCTTT. This gives the protein CASRKEGMNTEAFF. The full variable domain, its missing parts supplied by reference TRBV7-9 and TRBJ1-1, is DTGVSQNPRHKITKRGQNVTFRCDPISEHNRLYWYRQTLGQGPEFLTYFQNEAQLEKSRLLSDRFSAERPKGSFSTLEIQRTEQGDSAMYLCASRKEGMNTEAFFGQGTRLTVV.

The chain links TRBV3-1 (or the pseudogene TRBV3-2) to TRBJ1-4; D gene unclear. The germline V gene has CDR1 LGHDT and CDR2 YNNKEL (reference sequence). This CDR3 region has 14 residues. The V and J ends lost 4 bases and 3 bases respectively, with 9 bases between them. The CDR3 bases are TGTGCCAGCAGCCCAGGAGGGTCTAATGAAAAACTGTTTTTT. Translation gives CASSPGGSNEKLFF.

The rearrangement uses TRBV3-1 (or the pseudogene TRBV3-2) and TRBJ1-6; 8 bases match TRBD1. CDR1 and CDR2 from the germline V gene are LGHDT and YNNKEL (reference sequence). The CDR3 loop spans 14 amino acids. V gave up 6 bases and J gave up 8 bases; unmatched junction bases: 6. The CDR3 DNA follows: TGTGCCAGCAGTTTGACAGGGGATGATTCACCCCTCCACTTT. It translates to CASSLTGDDSPLHF.

The genes are TRBV11-2 and TRBJ2-1; TRBD1 aligns across 9 bases. In germline, CDR1 is SGHAT, CDR2 FQNNGV. V was pared by 5 bases and J by 5 bases, with 7 bases of the junction left unmatched. This CDR3 contains 15 residues. Written as DNA, the CDR3 is TGTGCCAGCAGCCTGGGACAGGGTCCCCACAATGAGCAGTTCTTC. It encodes CASSLGQGPHNEQFF.

V gene TRBV20-1 combines with J gene TRBJ2-2; D is possibly TRBD2 (5 bases). Per germline, CDR1 DFQATT and CDR2 SNEGSKA (reference sequence). This CDR3 region has 14 residues. V was shortened by 3 bases and J by 7 bases, with 15 bases between the two germline ends. The CDR3 DNA follows: TGCAGTGCTAGTTCGGGGTTTGGTTTCGGGGAGCTGTTTTTT. This translates into CSASSGFGFGELFF.

The chain uses TRBV27 and TRBJ1-6; a possible D gene is TRBD1 (6 bases). The CDR3 has 15 amino acids. In germline, CDR1 is MNHEY, CDR2 SMNVEV (reference sequence). V was clipped by 3 bases and J by 9 bases, with 15 bases between them. CDR3 bases: TGTGCCAGCAGTTTTCGGGTAGGGGGTGGTTCACCCCTCCACTTT. Translation: CASSFRVGGGSPLHF.

The chain employs TRBV7-9 and TRBJ2-6, with 10 bases identical to TRBD1. After removal of 2 bases from V and 4 bases from J, the junction contained 8 bases not matched to a gene. From germline, CDR1 is SEHNR and CDR2 FQNEAQ (reference sequence). The length of the CDR3 is 18 residues. The CDR3 loop reads CASSLRQGATPGANVLTF. CDR3 coding DNA: TGTGCCAGCAGCTTACGACAGGGGGCGACTCCCGGGGCCAACGTCCTGACTTTC.

This chain connects TRBV2 to TRBJ1-2; 7 bases match TRBD1. Germline CDR1 is SNHLY and CDR2 is FYNNEI. The V gene end was trimmed by 4 bases and the J gene end by 7 bases; junction bases not matched to a gene: 9. The CDR3 has 14 residues. The CDR3 here is CASSVDYRGLGYTF. CDR3 sequence (DNA): TGTGCCAGCAGTGTGGATTATAGGGGGCTTGGCTACACCTTC.

V is TRBV7-9 and J is TRBJ2-1; TRBD2 matches at 9 bases. The germline V gene encodes CDR1 SEHNR and CDR2 FQNEAQ (reference sequence). CDR3 size: 14 residues. Trimming cost V 6 bases and J 9 bases; bases outside gene matches: 9. CDR3 coding DNA: TGTGCCAGCAGTTCTACCGGGACTAGCATTGAGCAGTTCTTC. Protein: CASSSTGTSIEQFF.

V gene TRBV3-1 (or the pseudogene TRBV3-2) combines with J gene TRBJ1-5; D perhaps matches TRBD1 (5 bases). Germline CDR1 LGHDT, CDR2 YNNKEL (reference sequence). The CDR3 is 14 amino acids. V was shortened by 0 bases and J by 6 bases, with 9 bases between the two germline ends. The CDR3 protein is CASSQDRVTQPQHF. CDR3 nucleotides: TGTGCCAGCAGCCAAGACAGGGTTACTCAGCCCCAGCATTTT.

This clone has just one count. The chain employs TRBV24-1 and TRBJ2-3; 9 bases match TRBD1. The ends lost 5 bases at V and 2 bases at J; junction bases unmatched: 7. The length of the CDR3 is 16 residues. Germline lookup yields CDR1 KGHDR and CDR2 SFDVKD. In nucleotides, the CDR3 is TGTGCCACCAGTGGTCGGGACAGGGTCGTCACAGATACGCAGTATTTT. Its protein is CATSGRDRVVTDTQYF.

The chain is built from TRBV13 and TRBJ1-1, with D perhaps TRBD1 (6 bases). The V gene's germline CDR1 is PRHDT and CDR2 FYEKMQ (reference sequence). The V gene lost 5 bases and the J gene lost 6 bases, with 13 bases spanning the gap. The CDR3 has 13 amino acids. The CDR3 is CASSRAGGAEAFF. CDR3 nucleotide sequence: TGTGCCAGCAGCCGGGCGGGGGGCGCTGAAGCTTTCTTT.

This clone came up a few times. V gene TRBV5-4 combines with J gene TRBJ1-3, with 7 bases matching TRBD1. Trimming at V came to 5 bases and at J to 0 bases, leaving 5 bases not matched to a gene. Germline CDR1 is SGHNT and CDR2 is YYREEE (reference sequence). There are 15 residues in the CDR3. The CDR3 spells CASRPDRHSGNTIYF. CDR3 bases: TGTGCCAGCAGACCGGACAGGCACTCTGGAAACACCATATATTTT.

The V and J genes are TRBV6-1 and TRBJ1-4; D is possibly TRBD1 (6 bases). V dropped 3 bases and J dropped 4 bases, with 12 bases sitting between them. Germline V gene sequence: CDR1 MNHNS, CDR2 SASEGT. This CDR3 is built from 15 residues. The CDR3 DNA reads TGTGCCAGCAGTGACCCTGGACAGATTAATGAAAAACTGTTTTTT. The encoded protein is CASSDPGQINEKLFF.

The chain joins TRBV11-3 to TRBJ2-2; 11 positions agree with TRBD2. From germline, CDR1 is SGHNT and CDR2 YENEEA. J gave up 5 bases and V 2 bases, and 4 bases lay outside the gene matches. This CDR3 spans 16 amino acids. The CDR3 coding sequence is TGTGCCAGCAGCTTACTTCCTAGCGGGGGGACCGGGGAGCTGTTTTTT. Translating it yields CASSLLPSGGTGELFF.

The chain recombines TRBV30 with TRBJ1-4; D might be TRBD1 (6 bases). V dropped 3 bases and J dropped 5 bases, with 13 bases sitting between them. Germline CDR1 GTSNPN, CDR2 SVGIG (reference sequence). The CDR3 loop spans 14 amino acids. The CDR3 nucleotides read TGTGCCTGGAGCTTGGGGCAGGGGAATGAAAAACTGTTTTTT. Translating it yields CAWSLGQGNEKLFF.

This sequence joins TRBV5-5 and TRBJ1-2; maybe TRBD1 (5 bases). CDR1 is SGHKS and CDR2 is YYEKEE in the germline V gene (reference sequence). Trimming removed 2 bases at V and 1 base at J, with 6 bases between. This CDR3 region has 13 residues. CDR3: CASSFRDNYGYTF. CDR3 coding DNA: TGTGCCAGCAGCTTCAGGGATAACTATGGCTACACCTTC. The variable domain in full, with the rest retrieved from reference TRBV5-5 and TRBJ1-2, is DAGVTQSPTHLIKTRGQQVTLRCSPISGHKSVSWYQQVLGQGPQFIFQYYEKEERGRGNFPDRFSARQFPNYSSELNVNALLLGDSALYLCASSFRDNYGYTFGSGTRLTVV.

The chain employs TRBV5-4 and TRBJ2-3; tentative D call: TRBD2 (6 bases). CDR1 and CDR2 from the germline V gene are SGHNT and YYREEE (reference sequence). The CDR3 is made up of 15 amino acids. V was trimmed by 0 bases and J by 0 bases, leaving 8 bases between them. In nucleotides, the CDR3 is TGTGCCAGCAGCTTGGGCGGGGTTAGCACAGATACGCAGTATTTT. Amino acid sequence: CASSLGGVSTDTQYF. Variable domain in full (rest from reference TRBV5-4 and TRBJ2-3): ETGVTQSPTHLIKTRGQQVTLRCSSQSGHNTVSWYQQALGQGPQFIFQYYREEENGRGNFPPRFSGLQFPNYSSELNVNALELDDSALYLCASSLGGVSTDTQYFGPGTRLTVL.

The V gene is TRBV6-6, the J gene TRBJ2-1, with 9 bases fitting TRBD2. The junction had 6 bases not matched to a gene; V was cut back by 4 bases and J by 8 bases. Germline CDR1 and CDR2: MNHNY and SVGAGI (reference sequence). The CDR3 is 14 residues long. The CDR3 DNA follows: TGTGCCAGCAGTTTCCGCGGGGGGGCCTATGAGCAGTTCTTC. This sequence encodes CASSFRGGAYEQFF.